Below, one T cell receptor (beta chain) is given with its context. This sample is part of a study of T cells of healthy individuals. V shed 0 bases and J shed 3 bases, with 9 bases lying between them. The CDR3 loop spans 14 amino acids. The germline V gene encodes CDR1 SGHRS and CDR2 YFSETQ. MiXCR, run by TCRdb on the 5' RACE reads, gives a single entry per CDR3 protein. The sample lists more than 85,000 distinct CDR3 sequences, about 16% seen once, with approximately 6% in the top ten. The sequence derives from a human donor in good health. The chain has TRBV5-1 and TRBJ2-5, with D perhaps matching TRBD1 (5 bases). CDR3: CASSLARREETQYF. Written as DNA, the CDR3 is TGCGCCAGCAGCTTGGCTCGCAGGGAAGAGACCCAGTACTTC.